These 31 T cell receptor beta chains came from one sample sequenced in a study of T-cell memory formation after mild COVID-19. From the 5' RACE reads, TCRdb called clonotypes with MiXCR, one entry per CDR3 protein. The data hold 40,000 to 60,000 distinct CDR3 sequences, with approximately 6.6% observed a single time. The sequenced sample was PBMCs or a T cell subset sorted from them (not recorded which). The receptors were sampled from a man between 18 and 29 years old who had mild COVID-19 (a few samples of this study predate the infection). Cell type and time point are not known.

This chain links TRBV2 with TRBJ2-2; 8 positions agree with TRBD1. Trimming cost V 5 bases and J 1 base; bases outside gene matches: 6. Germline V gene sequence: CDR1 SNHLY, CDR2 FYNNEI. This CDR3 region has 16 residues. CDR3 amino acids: CASSSQGARNTGELFF. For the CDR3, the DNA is TGTGCCAGCAGTTCCCAGGGGGCAAGGAACACCGGGGAGCTGTTTTTT.

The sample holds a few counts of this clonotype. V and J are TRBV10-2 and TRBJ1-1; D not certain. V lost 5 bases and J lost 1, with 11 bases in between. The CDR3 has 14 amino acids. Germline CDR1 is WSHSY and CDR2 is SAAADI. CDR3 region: CASSLLLRNTEAFF. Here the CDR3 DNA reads TGCGCCAGCAGTCTGCTGTTGCGGAACACTGAAGCTTTCTTT.

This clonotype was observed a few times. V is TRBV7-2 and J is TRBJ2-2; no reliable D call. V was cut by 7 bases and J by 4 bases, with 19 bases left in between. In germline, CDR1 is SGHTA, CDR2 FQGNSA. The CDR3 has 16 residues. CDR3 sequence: CASMRRAVLATGELFF. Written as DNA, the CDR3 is TGTGCCAGCATGAGACGGGCAGTCCTCGCCACCGGGGAGCTGTTTTTT.

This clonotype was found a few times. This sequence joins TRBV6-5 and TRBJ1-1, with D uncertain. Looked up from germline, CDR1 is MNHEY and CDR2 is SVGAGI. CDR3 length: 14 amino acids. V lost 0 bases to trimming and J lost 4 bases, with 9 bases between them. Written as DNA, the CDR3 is TGTGCCAGCAGTTACTCACCCGAGGGCACTGAAGCTTTCTTT. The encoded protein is CASSYSPEGTEAFF.

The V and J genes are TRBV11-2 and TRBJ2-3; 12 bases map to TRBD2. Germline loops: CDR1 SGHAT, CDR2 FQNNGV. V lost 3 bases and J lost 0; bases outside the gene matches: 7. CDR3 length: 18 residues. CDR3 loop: CASSLTSGGNPSTDTQYF. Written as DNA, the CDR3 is TGTGCCAGCAGCTTGACTAGCGGGGGTAACCCTAGCACAGATACGCAGTATTTT.

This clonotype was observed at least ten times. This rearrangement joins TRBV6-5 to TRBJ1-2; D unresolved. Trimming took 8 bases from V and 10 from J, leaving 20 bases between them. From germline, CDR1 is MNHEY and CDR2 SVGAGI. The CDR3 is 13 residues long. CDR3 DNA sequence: TGTGCCAGCGTGTACGGTTCCCCCCCCCTCTACACCTTC. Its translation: CASVYGSPPLYTF.

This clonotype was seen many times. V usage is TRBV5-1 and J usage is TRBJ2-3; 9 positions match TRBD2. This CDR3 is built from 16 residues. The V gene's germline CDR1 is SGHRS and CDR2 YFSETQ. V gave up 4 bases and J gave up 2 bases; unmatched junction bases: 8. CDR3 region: CASSLTSGATTDTQYF. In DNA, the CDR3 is TGCGCCAGCAGCCTGACTAGCGGAGCGACCACAGATACGCAGTATTTT.

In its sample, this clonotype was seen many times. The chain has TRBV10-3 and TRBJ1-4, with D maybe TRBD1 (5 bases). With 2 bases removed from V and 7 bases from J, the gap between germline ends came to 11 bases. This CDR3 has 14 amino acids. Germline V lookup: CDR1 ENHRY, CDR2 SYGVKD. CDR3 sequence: CAISEVQGGEKLFF. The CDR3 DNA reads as TGTGCCATCAGTGAGGTCCAGGGCGGTGAAAAACTGTTTTTT.

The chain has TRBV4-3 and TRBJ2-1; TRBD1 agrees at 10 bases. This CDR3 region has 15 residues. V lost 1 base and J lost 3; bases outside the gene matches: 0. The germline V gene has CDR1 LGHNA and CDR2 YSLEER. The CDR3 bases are TGCGCCAGCAGCCAAGGGACAGGGGGCTACAATGAGCAGTTCTTC. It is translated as CASSQGTGGYNEQFF.

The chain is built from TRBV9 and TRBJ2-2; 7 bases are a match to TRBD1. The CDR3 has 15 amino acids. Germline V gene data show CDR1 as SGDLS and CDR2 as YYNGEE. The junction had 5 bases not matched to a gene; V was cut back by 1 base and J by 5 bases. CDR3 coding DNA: TGTGCCAGCAGCGTATCTGACAGGGTAACCGGGGAGCTGTTTTTT. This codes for CASSVSDRVTGELFF.

In DNA form, the CDR3 reads TGCAGTGCTAAGTCAGGGAGGGGGGCGGACACTGAAGCTTTCTTT. Its translation: CSAKSGRGADTEAFF. This sequence joins TRBV20-1 and TRBJ1-1, with D maybe TRBD1 (6 bases). The V gene's germline CDR1 is DFQATT and CDR2 SNEGSKA (reference sequence). The V gene lost 4 bases and the J gene lost 3 bases, with 18 bases spanning the gap. The CDR3 consists of 15 residues.

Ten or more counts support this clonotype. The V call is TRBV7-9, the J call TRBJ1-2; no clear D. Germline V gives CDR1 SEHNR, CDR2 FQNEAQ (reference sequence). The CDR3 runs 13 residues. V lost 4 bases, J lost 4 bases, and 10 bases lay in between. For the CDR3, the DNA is TGTGCCAGCAGCTCTGACGCAAGCTATGGCTACACCTTC. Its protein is CASSSDASYGYTF.

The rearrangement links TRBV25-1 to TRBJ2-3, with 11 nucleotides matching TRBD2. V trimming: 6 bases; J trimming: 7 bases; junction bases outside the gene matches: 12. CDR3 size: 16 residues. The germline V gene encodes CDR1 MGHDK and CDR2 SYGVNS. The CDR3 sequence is CASSPQGLAVRHTQYF. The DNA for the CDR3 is TGTGCCAGCAGCCCCCAGGGACTAGCGGTTCGGCATACGCAGTATTTT.

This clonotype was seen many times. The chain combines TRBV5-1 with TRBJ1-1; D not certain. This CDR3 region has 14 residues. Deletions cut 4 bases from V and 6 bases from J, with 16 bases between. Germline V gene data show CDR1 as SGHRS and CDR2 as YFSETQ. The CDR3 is CASSPDYDAAEAFF. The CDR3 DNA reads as TGCGCCAGCAGCCCTGACTATGACGCGGCTGAAGCTTTCTTT.

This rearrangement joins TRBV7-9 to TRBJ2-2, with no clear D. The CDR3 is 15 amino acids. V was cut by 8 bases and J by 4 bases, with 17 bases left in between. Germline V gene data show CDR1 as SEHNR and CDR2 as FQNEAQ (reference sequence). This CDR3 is CASQPSRRATGELFF. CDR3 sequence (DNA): TGTGCCAGCCAGCCCTCACGACGGGCCACCGGGGAGCTGTTTTTT.

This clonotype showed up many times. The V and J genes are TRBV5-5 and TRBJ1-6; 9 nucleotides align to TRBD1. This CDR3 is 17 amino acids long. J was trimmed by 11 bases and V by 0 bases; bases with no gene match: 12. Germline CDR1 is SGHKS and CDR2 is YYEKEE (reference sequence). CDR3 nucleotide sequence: TGTGCCAGCAGCTTGGGGGGCCCGGGACAGGGCCCGACACCCCTCCACTTT. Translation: CASSLGGPGQGPTPLHF.

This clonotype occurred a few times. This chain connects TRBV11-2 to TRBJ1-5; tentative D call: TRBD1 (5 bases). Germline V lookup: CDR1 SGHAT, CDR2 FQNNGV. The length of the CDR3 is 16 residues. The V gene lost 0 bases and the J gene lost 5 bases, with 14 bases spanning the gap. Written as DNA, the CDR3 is TGTGCCAGCAGCTTAGATGGAGGGACGGGGGATCAGCCCCAGCATTTT. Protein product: CASSLDGGTGDQPQHF.

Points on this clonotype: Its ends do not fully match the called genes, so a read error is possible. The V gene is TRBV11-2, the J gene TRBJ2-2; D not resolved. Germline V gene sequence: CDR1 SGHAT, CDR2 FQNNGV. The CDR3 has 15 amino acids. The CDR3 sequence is CASRPRTVSTWELFF. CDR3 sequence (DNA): TGTGCCAGCAGACCCCGGACCGTTTCCACCTGGGAGCTGTTTTTT. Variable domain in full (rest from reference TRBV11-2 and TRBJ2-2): EAGVAQSPRYKIIEKRQSVAFWCNPISGHATLYWYQQILGQGPKLLIQFQNNGVVDDSQLPKDRFSAERLKGVDSTLKIQPAKLEDSAVYLCASRPRTVSTWELFFGEGSRLTVL.

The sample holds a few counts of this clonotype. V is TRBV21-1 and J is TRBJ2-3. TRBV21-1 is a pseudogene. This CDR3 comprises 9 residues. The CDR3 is CASVGTQYF. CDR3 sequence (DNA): TGTGCCAGTGTAGGTACGCAGTATTTT.

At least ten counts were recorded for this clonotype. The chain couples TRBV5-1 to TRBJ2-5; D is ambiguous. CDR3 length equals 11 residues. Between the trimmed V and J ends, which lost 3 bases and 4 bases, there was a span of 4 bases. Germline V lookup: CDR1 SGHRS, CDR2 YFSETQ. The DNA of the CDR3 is TGCGCCAGCAGCTCTGGAGAGACCCAGTACTTC. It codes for CASSSGETQYF.

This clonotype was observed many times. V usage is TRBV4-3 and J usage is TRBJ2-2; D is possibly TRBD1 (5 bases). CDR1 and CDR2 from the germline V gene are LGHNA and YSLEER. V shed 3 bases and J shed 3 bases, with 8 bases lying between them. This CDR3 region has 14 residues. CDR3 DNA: TGCGCCAGCAGCCACGCCAGGGACACCGGGGAGCTGTTTTTT. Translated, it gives CASSHARDTGELFF.

Here the CDR3 DNA reads TGCGCCAGCAGCTCTGGACTAGCGGGGGCCGAGCAGTTCTTC. Translating it yields CASSSGLAGAEQFF. The V and J genes are TRBV5-1 and TRBJ2-1; TRBD2 agrees at 13 bases. Germline values: CDR1 SGHRS, CDR2 YFSETQ. V gave up 3 bases and J gave up 10 bases; unmatched junction bases: 4. This CDR3 region has 14 residues.

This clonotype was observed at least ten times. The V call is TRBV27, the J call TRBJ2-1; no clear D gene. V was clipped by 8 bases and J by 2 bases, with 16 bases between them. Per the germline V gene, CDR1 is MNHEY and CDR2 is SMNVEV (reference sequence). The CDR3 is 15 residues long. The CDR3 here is CASLVWPNTYNEQFF. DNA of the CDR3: TGTGCCAGCCTTGTTTGGCCAAATACCTACAATGAGCAGTTCTTC.

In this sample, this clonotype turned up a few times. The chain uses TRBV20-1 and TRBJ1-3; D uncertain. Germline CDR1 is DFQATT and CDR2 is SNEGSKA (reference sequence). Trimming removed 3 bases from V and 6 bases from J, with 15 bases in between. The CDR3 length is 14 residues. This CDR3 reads CSARDGAGINTIYF. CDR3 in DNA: TGCAGTGCTAGGGACGGAGCTGGGATAAACACCATATATTTT.

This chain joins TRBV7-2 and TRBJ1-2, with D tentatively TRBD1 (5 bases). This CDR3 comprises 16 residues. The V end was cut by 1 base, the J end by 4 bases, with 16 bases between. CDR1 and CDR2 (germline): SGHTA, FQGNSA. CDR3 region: CASSLEAFRAVYGYTF. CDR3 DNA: TGTGCCAGCAGCTTAGAGGCCTTCAGGGCCGTCTATGGCTACACCTTC.

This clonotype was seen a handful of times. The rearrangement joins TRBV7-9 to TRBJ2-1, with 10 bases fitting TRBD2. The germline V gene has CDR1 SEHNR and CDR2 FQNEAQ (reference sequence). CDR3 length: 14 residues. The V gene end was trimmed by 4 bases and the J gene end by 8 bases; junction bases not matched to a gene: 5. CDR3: CASSSSGGLDEQFF. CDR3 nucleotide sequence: TGTGCCAGCAGCTCTAGCGGGGGTTTGGATGAGCAGTTCTTC. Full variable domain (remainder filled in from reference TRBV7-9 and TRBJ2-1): DTGVSQNPRHKITKRGQNVTFRCDPISEHNRLYWYRQTLGQGPEFLTYFQNEAQLEKSRLLSDRFSAERPKGSFSTLEIQRTEQGDSAMYLCASSSSGGLDEQFFGPGTRLTVL.

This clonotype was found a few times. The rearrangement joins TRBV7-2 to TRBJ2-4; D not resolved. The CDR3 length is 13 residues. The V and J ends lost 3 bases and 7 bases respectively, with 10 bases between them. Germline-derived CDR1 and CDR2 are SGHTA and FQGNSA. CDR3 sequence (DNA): TGTGCCAGCAGCTTCATGGGTTCGAACATTCAGTACTTC. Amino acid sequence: CASSFMGSNIQYF. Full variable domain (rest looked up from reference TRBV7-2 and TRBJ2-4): GAGVSQSPSNKVTEKGKDVELRCDPISGHTALYWYRQSLGQGLEFLIYFQGNSAPDKSGLPSDRFSAERTGGSVSTLTIQRTQQEDSAVYLCASSFMGSNIQYFGAGTRLSVL.

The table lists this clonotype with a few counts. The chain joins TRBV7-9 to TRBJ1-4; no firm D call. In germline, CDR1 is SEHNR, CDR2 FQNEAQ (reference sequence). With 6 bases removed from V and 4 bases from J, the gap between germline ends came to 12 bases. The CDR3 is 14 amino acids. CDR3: CASRGLYSNEKLFF. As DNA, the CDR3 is TGTGCCAGCAGGGGCCTCTATAGTAATGAAAAACTGTTTTTT.

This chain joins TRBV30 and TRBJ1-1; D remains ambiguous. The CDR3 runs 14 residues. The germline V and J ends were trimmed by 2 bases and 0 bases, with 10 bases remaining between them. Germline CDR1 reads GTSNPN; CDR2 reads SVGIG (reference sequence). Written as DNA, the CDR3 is TGTGCCTGGAGTACTGGACGGGTGAACACTGAAGCTTTCTTT. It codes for CAWSTGRVNTEAFF.

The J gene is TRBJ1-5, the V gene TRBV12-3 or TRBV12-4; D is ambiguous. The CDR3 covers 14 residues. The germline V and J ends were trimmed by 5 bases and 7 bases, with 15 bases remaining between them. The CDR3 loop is CASSRSLGEQPQHF. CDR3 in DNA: TGTGCCAGCAGTAGGTCGTTAGGAGAGCAGCCCCAGCATTTT.

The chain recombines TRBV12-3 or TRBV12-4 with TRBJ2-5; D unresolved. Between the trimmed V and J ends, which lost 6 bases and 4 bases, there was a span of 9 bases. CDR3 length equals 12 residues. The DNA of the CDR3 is TGTGCCAGCAGCCTTTTTGGAGAGACCCAGTACTTC. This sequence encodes CASSLFGETQYF.